Given below is one T cell receptor beta chain in context. The antigen is not known. Amplification used 60 Vbeta primers and 13 Jbeta primers. Sequencing used immunoSEQ multiplex PCR; TCRdb keeps in-frame clones, though not all of them. There are roughly 140,000 clones in the sample; over 65% occur only once, and less than 3% lies in the top ten. The data derive from a study of cytomegalovirus exposure and HLA in healthy donors. Points from the study as a whole: Earlier findings revealed that most TCR beta V segments proved productive either about 87% or about 30% of the time. When analyzed later, a missense DCLRE1C variant was found to be linked to TCR beta V- and J-gene trimming. Later analysis showed TCR association rates varying by HLA locus, highest for DRB1 and lowest for HLA-C. In most subjects, TCR beta sequences reportedly gave accurate predictions of HLA-A and HLA-B alleles.

Germline CDR1 is SNHLY and CDR2 is FYNNEI. This CDR3 contains 14 residues. Trimming at V came to 6 bases and at J to 5 bases, leaving 3 bases not matched to a gene. This clonotype originated in a male donor in good health and CMV-seronegative. The rearrangement joins TRBV2 to TRBJ1-4; 10 nucleotides match TRBD1. Sequences were obtained from PBMCs. CDR3 region: CASRPGQGNEKLFF. Here the CDR3 DNA reads TGTGCCAGCAGGCCGGGACAGGGGAATGAAAAACTGTTTTTT.